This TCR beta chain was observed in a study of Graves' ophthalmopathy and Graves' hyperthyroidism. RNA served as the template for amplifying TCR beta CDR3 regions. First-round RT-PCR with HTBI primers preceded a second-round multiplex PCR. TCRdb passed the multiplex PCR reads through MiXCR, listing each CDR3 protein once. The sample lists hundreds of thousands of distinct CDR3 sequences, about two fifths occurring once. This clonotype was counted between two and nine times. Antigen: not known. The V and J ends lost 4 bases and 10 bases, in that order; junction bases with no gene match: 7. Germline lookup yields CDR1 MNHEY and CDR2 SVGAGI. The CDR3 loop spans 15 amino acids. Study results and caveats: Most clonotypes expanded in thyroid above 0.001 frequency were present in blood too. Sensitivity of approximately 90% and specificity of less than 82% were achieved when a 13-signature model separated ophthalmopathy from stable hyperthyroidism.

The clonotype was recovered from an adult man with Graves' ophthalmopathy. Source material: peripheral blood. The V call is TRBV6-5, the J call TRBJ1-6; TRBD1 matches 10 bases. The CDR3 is CASSWTGGISSPLHF. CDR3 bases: TGTGCCAGCAGTTGGACAGGGGGAATTAGCTCACCCCTCCACTTT.